This TCR beta chain originates from a study of shared clonotypes between healthy human individuals. Study background: Plates per donor: three CD4 naive, three CD4 memory, two CD8 naive, one CD8 memory. Study-wide results and limits: Some clonotypes were shared by all four sorted-subset donors, while others were not shared. The non-shared ones had lower generation probabilities than the shared ones. Naive CD4 clonotype sharing across several donors was 4% to 5%.

The assay was immunoSEQ multiplex PCR, and TCRdb's table has in-frame clones only and misses some. The sample includes some 2.1 million clones, just under 95% seen only once; the top ten take around 1.8%. The naive CD8 fraction comprised CD45RO-negative cells positively selected for CCR7 and excluded terminally differentiated effector memory CD45RA+ cells. Concerning this clone: Its antigen is unidentified.

This receptor was obtained from a young man in good health. Some clones in this sample may be carry-over from other donors' samples. Material for sequencing was naive CD8+ T cells from PBMCs.

CDR3 sequence reads: CASSRGRAGDEQFF. CDR3 nucleotide sequence: TGTGCCAGCAGCCGCGGGAGGGCCGGAGATGAGCAGTTCTTC. V is TRBV9 and J is TRBJ2-1; 9 nucleotides align to TRBD2. Germline values: CDR1 SGDLS, CDR2 YYNGEE. The CDR3 has 14 residues. V lost 4 bases to trimming and J lost 8 bases; unmatched junction nucleotides: 7.